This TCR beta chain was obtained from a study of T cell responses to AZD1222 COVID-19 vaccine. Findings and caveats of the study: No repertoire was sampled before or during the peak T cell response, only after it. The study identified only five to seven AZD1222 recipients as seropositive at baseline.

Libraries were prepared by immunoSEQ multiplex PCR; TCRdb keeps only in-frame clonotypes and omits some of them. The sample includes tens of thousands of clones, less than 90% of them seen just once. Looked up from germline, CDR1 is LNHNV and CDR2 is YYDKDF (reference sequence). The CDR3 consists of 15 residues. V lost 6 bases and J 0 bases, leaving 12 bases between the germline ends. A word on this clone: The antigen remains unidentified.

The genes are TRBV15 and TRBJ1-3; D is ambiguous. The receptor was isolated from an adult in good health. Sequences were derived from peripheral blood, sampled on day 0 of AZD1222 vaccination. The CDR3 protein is CATSRRISSGNTIYF. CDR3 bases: TGTGCCACCAGTCGGCGGATCAGCTCTGGAAACACCATATATTTT.